The TCR beta chain described here comes from a study of CD8 T cells in ankylosing spondylitis. The study, taken as a whole, reports: Eight highly homologous variants formed a TCR beta motif that appeared characteristic of ankylosing spondylitis blood. It was reported that disease-linked clones were significantly enriched in matched ankylosing spondylitis synovial fluid.

Between the trimmed V and J ends, which lost 3 bases and 4 bases, there was a span of 3 bases. The CDR3 extends over 10 amino acids. Germline V gene lookup returns CDR1 DFQATT and CDR2 SNEGSKA (reference sequence). At least ten counts were recorded for this clonotype. Its cognate antigen is unknown. In making TCR beta libraries, quantitative 5'-RACE with molecular barcodes was used. TCRdb fed the 5' RACE reads into MiXCR, producing one record per CDR3 protein. The repertoire holds tens of thousands of distinct CDR3 sequences, with 4.5% to 6% as singletons. The chain carries TRBV20-1 and TRBJ1-2; D not certain. This receptor was taken from a male donor with ankylosing spondylitis or in good health (not recorded which). Sequencing input: blood, either unsorted or a sorted T cell fraction (not recorded which). The CDR3 sequence: CSARTYGYTF. The CDR3 coding sequence is TGCAGTGCTAGGACCTATGGCTACACCTTC.